Following are 28 T cell receptor beta chains from one sample sequenced in a study of blood T cell repertoires in COVID-19 (dated by TCRdb to the early 2020s). The method was the immunoSEQ multiplex PCR assay. TCRdb limited this immuneACCESS table to in-frame rearrangements with V and J called. A share of clones is missing; checked studies link under half to unresolved V genes, and the rest is unexplained. The sample table records about 160,000 clones; just over 90% of these occur just once. The ten largest clones capture about 2.5% of the sample. The sequenced material came from peripheral blood. These receptors came from a man aged 18-30 years with acute or convalescent COVID-19.

The chain joins TRBV18 to TRBJ1-2, with D maybe TRBD1 (5 bases). V was trimmed by 3 bases and J by 2 bases, leaving 7 bases between them. Germline lookup yields CDR1 KGHSH and CDR2 LQKENI. CDR3 length: 13 residues. CDR3 protein: CASSPAGNYGYTF. The CDR3 nucleotides read TGTGCCAGCTCACCGGCAGGGAACTATGGCTACACCTTC.

The chain combines TRBV6-6 with TRBJ1-5; D call uncertain. Germline V gene data show CDR1 as MNHNY and CDR2 as SVGAGI (reference sequence). The CDR3 has 15 amino acids. Trimming removed 0 bases at V and 3 bases at J, with 9 bases between. The CDR3 loop reads CASSYSSSLNQPQHF. The CDR3 DNA follows: TGTGCCAGCAGTTACTCGTCTAGCCTCAATCAGCCCCAGCATTTT.

In DNA, the CDR3 is TGCGCCAGCAGCTATGACCGGGACAGGGGGCCTGGTACGCAGTATTTT. It translates to CASSYDRDRGPGTQYF. This chain connects TRBV10-1 to TRBJ2-3, with 12 bases lining up with TRBD1. This CDR3 has 16 amino acids. The ends lost 6 bases at V and 8 bases at J; junction bases unmatched: 12. Germline V gene data show CDR1 as WNHNN and CDR2 as SYGVQD (reference sequence).

The chain has TRBV30 and TRBJ2-5; D is unresolved. Germline assignment: CDR1 GTSNPN and CDR2 SVGIG (reference sequence). Trimming took 1 base from V and 4 from J, leaving 4 bases between them. This CDR3 region has 11 residues. The CDR3 DNA is TGTGCCTGGAGTGATAGAGAGACCCAGTACTTC. It specifies CAWSDRETQYF.

The rearrangement joins TRBV5-1 to TRBJ1-1, with 10 positions matching TRBD1. There are 18 residues in the CDR3. V lost 0 bases to trimming and J lost 0 bases; unmatched junction nucleotides: 8. Germline CDR1 SGHRS, CDR2 YFSETQ. As DNA, the CDR3 is TGCGCCAGCAGCTTGGGGGACAGGGGTTATGGCATGAACACTGAAGCTTTCTTT. It specifies CASSLGDRGYGMNTEAFF.

J is TRBJ1-2 and V is TRBV7-8; TRBD1 aligns across 7 bases. This CDR3 region has 16 residues. Germline CDR1 reads SGHVS; CDR2 reads FQNEAQ. With 6 bases clipped from V and 3 bases from J, the junction kept 13 bases outside the gene matches. The CDR3 reads CASSSKTGIVDYGYTF. In DNA form, the CDR3 reads TGTGCCAGCAGTTCTAAGACAGGGATTGTGGACTATGGCTACACCTTC. Full variable domain (outside the CDR3, taken from reference TRBV7-8 and TRBJ1-2): GAGVSQSPRYKVAKRGQDVALRCDPISGHVSLFWYQQALGQGPEFLTYFQNEAQLDKSGLPSDRFFAERPEGSVSTLKIQRTQQEDSAVYLCASSSKTGIVDYGYTFGSGTRLTVV.

This clone was detected once. This chain links TRBV19 with TRBJ1-1, with TRBD1 matching 7 bases. The CDR3 loop spans 17 amino acids. V shed 5 bases, J shed 5 bases, and the junction held 17 bases outside the gene matches. The germline gives CDR1 LNHDA, CDR2 SQIVND (reference sequence). CDR3 region: CASSSRTGWGLGTEAFF. The CDR3 DNA reads as TGTGCCAGTAGTTCTCGGACAGGATGGGGTCTTGGGACTGAAGCTTTCTTT.

The genes are TRBV19 and TRBJ1-5; TRBD1 agrees at 8 bases. The V and J ends lost 3 bases and 0 bases, in that order; junction bases with no gene match: 4. The CDR3 totals 16 residues. CDR1 and CDR2 (germline): LNHDA, SQIVND (reference sequence). DNA of the CDR3: TGTGCCAGTAGTATGAGGACAGGGTATAGCAATCAGCCCCAGCATTTT. Translation gives CASSMRTGYSNQPQHF.

The genes are TRBV6-2 or TRBV6-3 and TRBJ2-1, with no clear D. Germline V gives CDR1 MNHEY, CDR2 SVGEGT. Trimming stripped 1 base from V and 9 bases from J, with 13 bases between. This CDR3 contains 14 residues. As DNA, the CDR3 is TGTGCCAGCAGTTACTGGGCGCCCTCACCTGAGCAGTTCTTC. Its protein product is CASSYWAPSPEQFF.

The chain employs TRBV11-2 and TRBJ1-2; D is unresolved. The CDR3 runs to 13 residues. Per germline, CDR1 SGHAT and CDR2 FQNNGV. Trimming cost V 4 bases and J 6 bases, with 12 bases left between them. CDR3 bases: TGTGCCAGCAGCTCTCCCGTGAGGGATGGCTACACCTTC. This gives the protein CASSSPVRDGYTF.

The rearrangement uses TRBV5-1 and TRBJ1-2; a possible D gene is TRBD1 (5 bases). Trimming shortened V by 5 bases and J by 2 bases, and 13 bases separated the two germline ends. The CDR3 covers 14 residues. The germline gives CDR1 SGHRS, CDR2 YFSETQ. The DNA for the CDR3 is TGCGCCAGCAGACAGGACCTCCACAACTATGGCTACACCTTC. This sequence encodes CASRQDLHNYGYTF.

A word on this clone: The CDR3 does not close with the conserved phenylalanine or tryptophan, likely indicating a read error. No DNA is shown, since the ends of the CDR3 on it are uncertain; the CDR3 is the one TCRdb lists. This sequence joins TRBV7-9 and TRBJ1-2; TRBD1 is the table's D call and was not checked against the DNA. Germline CDR1 is SEHNR and CDR2 is FQNEAQ (reference sequence). The length of the CDR3 is 11 amino acids, counting both ends. CDR3 protein: CASSLDRDASL.

This chain uses TRBV5-1 with TRBJ2-3; TRBD2 might be the D (5 bases). Germline CDR1 SGHRS, CDR2 YFSETQ. CDR3 length equals 16 residues. V was cut by 5 bases and J by 0 bases, with 16 bases left in between. CDR3 bases: TGCGCCAGCAGAAACCCCGGGGTCCTTAGCACAGATACGCAGTATTTT. As protein: CASRNPGVLSTDTQYF.

V and J are TRBV27 and TRBJ1-6; 10 bases agree with TRBD1. The CDR3 is 16 amino acids. The V gene end was trimmed by 1 base and the J gene end by 8 bases; junction bases not matched to a gene: 5. Germline CDR1 is MNHEY and CDR2 is SMNVEV (reference sequence). The CDR3 DNA sequence: TGTGCCAGCAGTTTATTATGGACAGGGGGACATTCACCCCTCCACTTT. Residues: CASSLLWTGGHSPLHF.

This clone was recorded once. The V and J genes are TRBV11-2 and TRBJ1-2, with 8 bases lining up with TRBD1. CDR3 size: 16 residues. Germline CDR1 is SGHAT and CDR2 is FQNNGV. V was clipped by 2 bases and J by 3 bases; unmatched bases: 8. Here the CDR3 reads CASSLRTGSRDYGYTF. The CDR3 DNA is TGTGCCAGCAGCTTAAGGACAGGGAGCCGGGACTATGGCTACACCTTC.

The V call is TRBV7-9, the J call TRBJ2-3; TRBD1 agrees at 8 bases. CDR1 is SEHNR and CDR2 is FQNEAQ in the germline V gene (reference sequence). The CDR3 is made up of 15 amino acids. V lost 6 bases and J lost 4; bases outside the gene matches: 9. Written as DNA, the CDR3 is TGTGCCAGCAGAGGGACAGGTAGCCGGGCAGATACGCAGTATTTT. Protein sequence: CASRGTGSRADTQYF.

V usage is TRBV5-6 and J usage is TRBJ2-1, with TRBD1 as a possible D gene (5 bases). Trimming left V 6 bases short and J 0 bases short, with 13 bases between. The CDR3 contains 15 residues. Germline lookup yields CDR1 SGHDT and CDR2 YYEEEE. CDR3 residues: CASIGDSSSYNEQFF. Written as DNA, the CDR3 is TGTGCCAGCATCGGTGACAGCAGCTCCTACAATGAGCAGTTCTTC.

The V and J genes are TRBV5-1 and TRBJ1-6; D call uncertain. Trimming took off 1 base at V and 0 bases at J, with 5 bases between the two ends. The CDR3 has 15 residues. In germline, CDR1 is SGHRS, CDR2 YFSETQ. The CDR3 DNA reads as TGCGCCAGCAGCTTGCGGGACTCCTATAATTCACCCCTCCACTTT. Its protein is CASSLRDSYNSPLHF.

This chain links TRBV19 with TRBJ2-1, with 10 nucleotides matching TRBD1. The CDR3 extends over 16 amino acids. Germline V CDR1 and CDR2: LNHDA, SQIVND (reference sequence). Unmatched junction bases numbered 7, after V lost 4 bases and J lost 4 bases. CDR3 loop: CASSRKPGQGYNEQFF. As DNA, the CDR3 is TGTGCCAGTAGTAGGAAGCCGGGACAGGGGTACAATGAGCAGTTCTTC.

In this sample, this clone turned up once. The J gene is TRBJ2-7, the V gene TRBV5-1; TRBD2 matches 11 bases. This CDR3 is 15 amino acids long. V was pared by 3 bases and J by 5 bases, with 7 bases of the junction left unmatched. CDR1 SGHRS and CDR2 YFSETQ come from the germline V gene. The CDR3 DNA reads TGCGCCAGCAGCTCCCTCGGACTAGCGGGTGACGAGCAGTACTTC. Its protein is CASSSLGLAGDEQYF.

In this sample, this clone turned up once. The rearrangement joins TRBV3-1 (or the pseudogene TRBV3-2) to TRBJ1-1; perhaps TRBD1 as D (5 bases). V was clipped by 2 bases and J by 3 bases, with 10 bases between them. The germline gives CDR1 LGHDT, CDR2 YNNKEL (reference sequence). The CDR3 runs to 14 residues. CDR3 residues: CASSQWGGYTEAFF. CDR3 bases: TGTGCCAGCAGCCAATGGGGGGGGTACACTGAAGCTTTCTTT.

The chain uses TRBV5-1 and TRBJ1-6, with D uncertain. Germline CDR1 is SGHRS and CDR2 is YFSETQ. The CDR3 consists of 15 residues. V was trimmed by 4 bases and J by 7 bases, leaving 15 bases between them. DNA of the CDR3: TGCGCCAGCAGCCTGGCTGGCCTAGGAAATTCACCCCTCCACTTT. This encodes CASSLAGLGNSPLHF.

This clone showed up just once. The rearrangement joins TRBV27 to TRBJ1-1, with 9 bases lining up with TRBD1. Germline V gene lookup returns CDR1 MNHEY and CDR2 SMNVEV (reference sequence). The CDR3 contains 15 residues. The ends lost 6 bases at V and 0 bases at J; junction bases unmatched: 5. The CDR3 DNA reads TGTGCCAGCAGGGAAAGGACAGGGGTGAACACTGAAGCTTTCTTT. It translates to CASRERTGVNTEAFF.

This clone has only one observation. The V and J genes are TRBV5-6 and TRBJ2-1; D gene unclear. The CDR3 extends over 14 amino acids. Germline V gene data show CDR1 as SGHDT and CDR2 as YYEEEE. V dropped 1 base and J dropped 9 bases, with 14 bases sitting between them. The CDR3 loop is CASSLFRLAGEQFF. The CDR3 DNA follows: TGTGCCAGCAGCTTGTTCCGACTGGCTGGTGAGCAGTTCTTC.

This chain connects TRBV19 to TRBJ2-3; 9 nucleotides match TRBD1. The ends lost 6 bases at V and 3 bases at J; junction bases unmatched: 4. In germline, CDR1 is LNHDA, CDR2 SQIVND (reference sequence). The length of the CDR3 is 14 residues. The CDR3 region has the DNA TGTGCCAGTAGGGGACAGGGTGGAACAGATACGCAGTATTTT. Its translation: CASRGQGGTDTQYF.

V gene TRBV7-6 combines with J gene TRBJ1-3, with a tentative D call TRBD1 (6 bases). The CDR3 consists of 14 residues. Germline V gene lookup returns CDR1 SGHVS and CDR2 FNYEAQ. Trimming removed 8 bases from V and 2 bases from J, with 13 bases in between. The CDR3 loop reads CASRKGDAGNTIYF. The CDR3 DNA follows: TGTGCCAGCCGTAAGGGGGACGCTGGAAACACCATATATTTT.

The chain's CDR3 is CASRLPTGVNTEAFF. DNA of the CDR3: TGTGCCAGCAGACTACCCACAGGAGTCAACACTGAAGCTTTCTTT. The chain recombines TRBV5-5 with TRBJ1-1; D possibly corresponds to TRBD1 (5 bases). Germline CDR1 is SGHKS and CDR2 is YYEKEE (reference sequence). V was clipped by 5 bases and J by 2 bases, with 16 bases between them. This CDR3 contains 15 residues. The whole variable domain, remainder taken from reference TRBV5-5 and TRBJ1-1, is DAGVTQSPTHLIKTRGQQVTLRCSPISGHKSVSWYQQVLGQGPQFIFQYYEKEERGRGNFPDRFSARQFPNYSSELNVNALLLGDSALYLCASRLPTGVNTEAFFGQGTRLTVV.

V gene TRBV7-9 combines with J gene TRBJ2-5, with TRBD2 as a possible D gene (6 bases). Germline loops: CDR1 SEHNR, CDR2 FQNEAQ (reference sequence). Trimming left V 11 bases short and J 4 bases short, with 17 bases between. The CDR3 has 13 residues. In nucleotides, the CDR3 is TGTGCCGGGGGGAGGAGTTTGGGAGAGACCCAGTACTTC. It yields the protein CAGGRSLGETQYF.